The sequence of this T cell receptor beta chain was determined in a study of technical replicates of blood from a handful of donors (dated by TCRdb to 2017 to 2019). The library was generated by the immunoSEQ multiplex PCR assay. This immuneACCESS table, as held by TCRdb, lists in-frame sequences with V and J called but not all clones. Of the missing ones, under half trace to an unresolved V gene in checked studies; the others have no known cause. The sample table holds tens of thousands of clones, of which about 86% were seen once. The ten largest make up about 5.1% of the sample. CDR3 length: 15 amino acids, cysteine to phenylalanine. CDR3 DNA only is kept here, 45 bases in frame from base 1. V loses 5 bases at its end and J loses 1 base; junction bases beyond the gene matches: 2. In the germline V gene (reference sequence), CDR1 corresponds to LNHDA and CDR2 to SQIVND. As concerns this clone: Its antigen remains unidentified. No per-base quality is available; no much larger clone lies one base away.

The specimen sequenced was PBMCs. The sequence was obtained from a human donor in good health. Some clones in this sample may be carry-over from other donors' samples. The chain employs TRBV19 and TRBJ2-7; TRBD2 fits 13 bases in the junction. This receptor has the CDR3 CASSWGLAGSYEQYF. The DNA sequence follows: TGTGCCAGTAGTTGGGGACTAGCGGGGTCCTACGAGCAGTACTTC.